This section outlines one T cell receptor (beta chain) sequence together with its context. This sample was included in a study of blood T cell repertoires in COVID-19. Assay: immunoSEQ multiplex PCR; the TCRdb copy retains only in-frame clones and omits some. The table lists roughly 280,000 clones, around four fifths of them singletons. Trimming took 3 bases from V and 4 from J; bases not matched to a gene: 10. Germline V CDR1 and CDR2: MRHNA, SNTAGT. CDR3 length: 17 amino acids. The specimen sequenced was peripheral blood. The source is a man aged 60 to 75 who had recovered from COVID-19. The chain employs TRBV6-4 and TRBJ1-5, with 9 bases lining up with TRBD1. The CDR3 sequence is CASSEVGTGYQNQPQHF. The CDR3 DNA reads TGTGCCAGCAGTGAGGTTGGGACAGGGTATCAGAATCAGCCCCAGCATTTT.